These T cell receptor beta chains were read from a single sample in a study of blood T cells in healthy people across ages. TCRdb processed the 5' RACE reads anew with MiXCR; each CDR3 protein has one entry. Among 450,000 to 700,000 distinct CDR3 sequences listed, approximately 30% were seen once. Sequenced sample: blood. Every receptor here comes from a woman in her 70s in good health. CDR3s include the opening cysteine and the closing phenylalanine or tryptophan. A D gene is named only where the DNA matches it firmly. Some rows have no size entry. The others give once, few or many, or a class for an expanded clone.

>TRBJ1-6|-|-|TRBV6-1
TGTGCCAGCAGTCGGGGGGCAGGGACCTATAGCTCCTATAATTCACCCCTCCACTTT
CASSRGAGTYSSYNSPLHF
>TRBJ2-2|TRBD2|-|TRBV12-3/TRBV12-4
TGTGCCAGCAGCTGGATCCGGGGGGACGGGGAGCTGTTTTTT
CASSWIRGDGELFF
>TRBJ1-2|-|few|TRBV12-3/TRBV12-4
TGTGCCAGCAGCGTATCCTCAGGGGTCTATGGCTACACCTTC
CASSVSSGVYGYTF
>TRBJ1-4|TRBD1|-|TRBV5-1
TGCGCCAGCAGCTCAACAGGGGGTCTGAATGAAAAACTGTTTTTT
CASSSTGGLNEKLFF
>TRBJ1-1|-|-|TRBV29-1
TGCAGCGTTGGTAAAGGGGGGCCCCTAAACACTGAAGCTTTCTTT
CSVGKGGPLNTEAFF
>TRBJ1-6|-|-|TRBV6-5
TGTGCCAGCAAGGGGGAGGGTTCCTATAATTCACCCCTCCACTTT
CASKGEGSYNSPLHF
>TRBJ1-5|TRBD1|few|TRBV5-1
TGCGCCAGCATCGGGGGGGCAGGGGGCGAACAGCCCCAGCATTTT
CASIGGAGGEQPQHF
>TRBJ1-1|TRBD1|-|TRBV9
TGTGCCAGCGGCGGGCAGGGGGTTGATAGGGAAGCTTTCTTT
CASGGQGVDREAFF
>TRBJ2-1|-|few|TRBV7-2
TGTGCCAGCAAGGCAGGAACCTACAATGAGCAGTTCTTC
CASKAGTYNEQFF
>TRBJ2-1|-|few|TRBV20-1
TGCAGTGCCCAGCGATCCTCCTACAATGAGCAGTTCTTC
CSAQRSSYNEQFF
>TRBJ2-5|TRBD1|-|TRBV29-1
TGCAGCGTTGCCCCCGATCCAGGGGGCCGAGAGACCCAGTACTTC
CSVAPDPGGRETQYF
>TRBJ1-3|-|few|TRBV7-8
TGTGCCAGCAGCTCCACTGGGTTTAGCTCTGGAAACACCATATATTTT
CASSSTGFSSGNTIYF
>TRBJ2-3|-|-|TRBV15
TGTGCCACCAGCAGAGATCGGACAGCCGACACTAGCACAGATACGCAGTATTTT
CATSRDRTADTSTDTQYF
>TRBJ1-2|TRBD1|few|TRBV7-9
TGTGCCAGCAGCTTCGTTACCTCCGGGACAGGGTATAACTATGGCTACACCTTC
CASSFVTSGTGYNYGYTF
>TRBJ2-7|-|-|TRBV27
TGTGCCAGCAGTTTATACTCAGGTTGGAGCTACGAGCAGTACTTC
CASSLYSGWSYEQYF
>TRBJ2-5|TRBD1|few|TRBV9
TGTGCCAGCAGCGTAGCACCCCGAGGGGGCCGAGAGACCCAGTACTTC
CASSVAPRGGRETQYF
>TRBJ1-1|-|few|TRBV3-1
TGTGCCAGCAGCCAAGGAGGGCTAGGCACTGAAGCTTTCTTT
CASSQGGLGTEAFF
>TRBJ2-5|TRBD2|few|TRBV20-1
TGCAGTGCACACGGGGGGGCGGAAGAGACCCAGTACTTC
CSAHGGAEETQYF
>TRBJ1-3|-|-|TRBV11-3
TGTGCCAGCAGCTTAATCGGACAGTTTTCTGGAAACACCATATATTTT
CASSLIGQFSGNTIYF
>TRBJ2-1|TRBD1|-|TRBV5-1
TGCGCCAGCAGCTTCGGGACAGACTACAATGAGCAGTTCTTC
CASSFGTDYNEQFF
>TRBJ2-7|-|few|TRBV6-2/TRBV6-3
TGTGCCAGCACCGGTGACCCGGGACGGAGCTCCTACGAGCAGTACTTC
CASTGDPGRSSYEQYF
>TRBJ1-5|-|few|TRBV7-9
TGTGCCAGCAGCCCGGTCGGGGGCCCTAATCAGCCCCAGCATTTT
CASSPVGGPNQPQHF
>TRBJ2-7|-|many|TRBV9
TGTGCCAGCAGCGTAGGGGGGGCGGACTACGAGCAGTACTTC
CASSVGGADYEQYF
>TRBJ2-1|TRBD2|few|TRBV20-1
TGCAGTGCTAGAGATGTCCAGGAAACCTACGTAGCGGGAGGGCCGCCCTACAATGAGCAGTTCTTC
CSARDVQETYVAGGPPYNEQFF
>TRBJ2-2|-|few|TRBV24-1
TGTGCCACCAGTGATGGGGCAGGGAGCACCGGGGAGCTGTTTTTT
CATSDGAGSTGELFF
>TRBJ2-5|TRBD1|many|TRBV2
TGTGCCAGCAGTGAATTGGTGGTCAGGACAGGGCGAGAGACCCAGTACTTC
CASSELVVRTGRETQYF
>TRBJ2-2|-|-|TRBV9
TGTGCCAGCAGCGTAGGTGATAACACCGGGGAGCTGTTTTTT
CASSVGDNTGELFF
>TRBJ1-2|-|-|TRBV14
TGTGCCAGCAGCCTTCCCACGACAGGAGGGTCTGGCTACACCTTC
CASSLPTTGGSGYTF
>TRBJ1-2|-|-|TRBV7-9
TGTGCCAGCAGCCCATGGGGGGGTCCCAACTATGGCTACACCTTC
CASSPWGGPNYGYTF
>TRBJ2-7|TRBD1|-|TRBV4-2
TGTGCCAGCAGCCAACAGGGACAGACCTACGAGCAGTACTTC
CASSQQGQTYEQYF
>TRBJ2-3|TRBD1|once|TRBV12-3/TRBV12-4
TGTGCCAGCCAGCTGGGGGACAGCAACACAGATACGCAGTATTTT
CASQLGDSNTDTQYF
>TRBJ2-2|TRBD2|-|TRBV4-3
TGCGCCAGCAGCCAAGACTCGGGACTAGCGACCGGGGAGCTGTTTTTT
CASSQDSGLATGELFF
>TRBJ2-2|-|-|TRBV7-9
TGTGCCAGCAGCTTAGTCCTGCAATCCGGGGAGCTGTTTTTT
CASSLVLQSGELFF
>TRBJ2-4|TRBD2|-|TRBV7-9
TGTGCCAGCAGCTTCGGGGGGGCCAACATTCAGTACTTC
CASSFGGANIQYF
>TRBJ2-1|-|few|TRBV9
TGTGCCAGCAGCGTAGAATCGGGGTACGATGCGCAGTTCTTC
CASSVESGYDAQFF
>TRBJ1-4|TRBD1|few|TRBV20-1
TGCAGTGTCACAGGGGCAACTAATGAAAAACTGTTTTTT
CSVTGATNEKLFF
>TRBJ2-5|-|few|TRBV12-3/TRBV12-4
TGTGCCAGCAGTTTAAGGAAGAGGGGGACCCAGTACTTC
CASSLRKRGTQYF
>TRBJ2-5|-|many|TRBV7-2
TGTGCCAGCAGCTCAAGTTATTCTAGCTCCGAGACCCAGTACTTC
CASSSSYSSSETQYF
>TRBJ2-5|-|few|TRBV2
TGTGCCAGCAGTCTCCTCCGACAAGGCGCAGAGACCCAGTACTTC
CASSLLRQGAETQYF
>TRBJ2-5|-|many|TRBV7-2
TGTGCCAGCAGCTTAGCGGGACTGCCTCGAGAGACCCAGTACTTC
CASSLAGLPRETQYF
>TRBJ2-2|-|-|TRBV24-1
TGTGCCACCAGTATGGCCGGGGAGCTGTTCTTT
CATSMAGELFF
>TRBJ2-3|-|-|TRBV9
TGTGCCAGCAGCGGAGGGGAAGATACGCAGTATTTT
CASSGGEDTQYF
>TRBJ1-1|TRBD1|-|TRBV12-3/TRBV12-4
TGTGCCAGCACCACAGGGGACACTGAAGCTTTCTTT
CASTTGDTEAFF
>TRBJ2-3|-|-|TRBV5-1
TGCGCCAGCAGCCAAATCCCCCAGGGCTTCACAGATACGCAGTATTTT
CASSQIPQGFTDTQYF
>TRBJ2-5|-|-|TRBV7-2
TGTGCCAGCAGCTTAGGGGGACCCCTTTACTTC
CASSLGGPLYF
>TRBJ2-3|TRBD2|few|TRBV20-1
TGCAGTGCTAGAGATCGTAGCTACAGCGGGGGCGATACGCAGTATTTT
CSARDRSYSGGDTQYF